This T cell receptor (beta chain) originates from a study of shared clonotypes between healthy human individuals. Points on this clone: The antigen remains unidentified.

The CDR3 totals 14 residues. Looked up from germline, CDR1 is GTSNPN and CDR2 is SVGIG (reference sequence). V dropped 3 bases and J dropped 4 bases, with 15 bases sitting between them. This table comes from immunoSEQ multiplex PCR, and its TCRdb copy is limited to in-frame clones, with some not included. Of more than 1,200,000 clones listed, around 98.5% were seen once; the top ten hold approximately 0.38%. Regarding the study as a whole: In general, naive subsets displayed greater estimated richness than memory subsets did. A reduction in generation probabilities was seen for non-shared clonotypes relative to those shared by all four donors. A few donors had 5% to 6.5% of their naive CD4 clonotypes in common.

This clonotype was sampled from a man aged 25-40 years in good health. The chain recombines TRBV30 with TRBJ1-2; D gene uncertain. The sequencing input was naive CD4+ T cells sorted from blood. Subset defined: CD45RA+ positively selected. The CDR3 DNA is TGTGCCTGGAGGACAAAGGCACTCGGCTATGGCTACACCTTC. This codes for CAWRTKALGYGYTF. Drawing the rest from reference TRBV30 and TRBJ1-2, the complete variable domain is SQTIHQWPATLVQPVGSPLSLECTVEGTSNPNLYWYRQAAGRGLQLLFYSVGIGQISSEVPQNLSASRPQDRQFILSSKKLLLSDSGFYLCAWRTKALGYGYTFGSGTRLTVV.